Following are 8 T cell receptor beta chains from one sample sequenced in a study of identical twins (dated by TCRdb to 2016 to 2017). Libraries were constructed by 5' RACE. TCRdb shows the sequencer as Illumina HiSeq 2000. In-frame beta chains were kept once TCRdb had trimmed the public reads at Q25 with fastp and called clones with MiXCR. Under each unique CDR3 protein, matching rows form one entry showing the most common genes and DNA. This sample lists about 900,000 distinct CDR3 sequences; approximately 13% were detected once. The ten top clones hold 1.5% to 2% of the sample. The sample was also linked to a second study, of yellow fever vaccine responses in identical twins.

What was sequenced was PBMCs. The receptor source for this set is a woman aged 18-35 years in good health.

The rearrangement uses TRBV10-3 and TRBJ2-1; the D gene could be TRBD1 or TRBD2 (5 bases each). Trimming stripped 5 bases from V and 7 bases from J, with 18 bases between. CDR1 and CDR2 (germline): ENHRY, SYGVKD. The CDR3 has 15 residues. The CDR3 nucleotides read TGTGCCATCAGTCCCCAGGGCGGGTACGTTAATGAGCAGTTCTTC. Protein product: CAISPQGGYVNEQFF.

This rearrangement joins TRBV2 to TRBJ2-3; D is unresolved. Germline CDR1 SNHLY, CDR2 FYNNEI. CDR3 length: 11 amino acids. V was shortened by 8 bases and J by 5 bases, with 8 bases between the two germline ends. This chain's CDR3 is CASQDGDTQYF. The CDR3 DNA is TGTGCCAGCCAGGACGGAGATACGCAGTATTTT.

This clonotype was seen a few times. The rearrangement joins TRBV5-8 to TRBJ2-3; D possibly uses TRBD1 or TRBD2 (5 bases each). Germline V CDR1 and CDR2: SGHTS, YDEGEE. Trimming cost V 1 base and J 0 bases, with 15 bases left between them. This CDR3 is built from 17 residues. The CDR3 nucleotides are TGTGCCAGCAGCTTGACGACCGGGGCCCTTAGCACAGATACGCAGTATTTT. Its protein product is CASSLTTGALSTDTQYF.

V gene TRBV12-3 or TRBV12-4 combines with J gene TRBJ2-1, with D perhaps TRBD1 (6 bases). The CDR3 sequence is 14 residues long. Deletions cut 6 bases from V and 10 bases from J, with 19 bases between. The CDR3, as DNA: TGTGCCAGCAGGTTGACAGGAGTCTCTTCCGAGCAGTTCTTC. It encodes CASRLTGVSSEQFF.

This clonotype was recorded a few times. The gene calls are TRBV27 and TRBJ1-5; no definite D call. Germline V gives CDR1 MNHEY, CDR2 SMNVEV (reference sequence). The CDR3 has 14 amino acids. V was trimmed by 1 base and J by 8 bases, leaving 12 bases between them. The CDR3, as DNA: TGTGCCAGCAGTTTATTACGGGATAGCAAGCCCCAGCATTTT. Its protein is CASSLLRDSKPQHF.

In its sample, this clonotype was seen a few times. The rearrangement uses TRBV5-1 and TRBJ1-5; D is unclear. CDR3 length: 14 residues. The V gene lost 6 bases and the J gene lost 1 base, with 11 bases spanning the gap. Germline CDR1 reads SGHRS; CDR2 reads YFSETQ. CDR3 sequence (DNA): TGCGCCAGCATTATAGGCAGGAGCAATCAGCCCCAGCATTTT. This translates into CASIIGRSNQPQHF.

A few counts support this clonotype. V usage is TRBV5-1 and J usage is TRBJ2-2, with no clear D. V dropped 1 base and J dropped 3 bases, with 10 bases sitting between them. This CDR3 is built from 15 residues. Germline CDR1 and CDR2: SGHRS and YFSETQ. CDR3 coding DNA: TGCGCCAGCAGCTTGAGCAGGTCGGACACCGGGGAGCTGTTTTTT. Amino acid sequence: CASSLSRSDTGELFF.

The J gene is TRBJ2-4, the V gene TRBV20-1, with 10 nucleotides matching TRBD1. There are 14 residues in the CDR3. The ends lost 5 bases at V and 1 base at J; junction bases unmatched: 2. CDR1 DFQATT and CDR2 SNEGSKA come from the germline V gene (reference sequence). The CDR3 loop reads CSAVGQGAKNIQYF. In DNA, the CDR3 is TGCAGTGCTGTGGGACAGGGGGCCAAAAACATTCAGTACTTC.